The present T cell receptor (beta chain) was sequenced within a study of OX40 agonist ivuxolimab in advanced cancers. With regard to the full study: The costimulatory receptor OX40 (CD134) was targeted by ivuxolimab, a fully human IgG2 agonistic monoclonal antibody. Prior anti-PD-1, anti-PD-L1 or anti-CTLA-4 therapy was permitted, and roughly two fifths of dose-escalation patients had received checkpoint inhibitors. The paper describes the monotherapy dose-escalation part (N of about 52 patients) of the phase I trial of ivuxolimab. Partial responses occurred in three dose-escalation patients: two with cutaneous melanoma and one with hepatocellular carcinoma. Intravenous ivuxolimab was administered to patients every 2 weeks at six dose levels: 0.01, 0.1, 0.3, 1.5, 3 and 10 mg/kg. The dose-escalation cohort was about 87% male with a mean age of roughly 60 years, ranging from roughly 20 to 80. Of the approximately 54 dose-escalation patients, hepatocellular carcinoma was present in about 20, melanoma in approximately 15, renal cell carcinoma in 9 and head and neck cancer in 9. The purpose of peripheral TCRbeta sequencing was to test whether ivuxolimab changed TCR sequence diversity and led to clonal T-cell expansion. What the authors observed across the whole study: Low levels of normalized T-cell clonal expansion were also seen in some nonresponding patients. Antigen specificity was not determined for the clonally expanded peripheral T cells. In the 0.1-3.0 mg/kg groups, partial responders had among the lowest normalized peripheral clonal expansion, particularly in CD8+ T cells. After ivuxolimab, expanded clones were on average more numerous among CD8+ T cells than among CD4+ T cells. At doses from 0.1 to 3.0 mg/kg, clonal expansion was seen in both CD4+ and CD8+ blood T cells between baseline and week 6.

Of note for this clone: Its specific antigen is unknown. Qualities for individual bases were not recorded, and no much larger clone is one base off.

Genomic DNA was extracted from sorted cells for sequencing of the TCRbeta CDR3 region. TCRbeta CDR3 regions were sequenced using the immunoSEQ Assay. TCRdb limited this immuneACCESS table to in-frame rearrangements with V and J called. A share of clones is missing; checked studies link under half to unresolved V genes, and the rest is unexplained. In all, the sample holds around 66,000 clones, and more than 80% of those were seen once. 0.95% to 1.5% of the sample rests with the top ten. Sequences SGHDN (CDR1) and FVKESK (CDR2) are obtained from the germline V gene. Here V drops 4 bases and J drops 9 bases, and the junction holds 11 bases not matched to any gene. The CDR3 goes from the cysteine to the phenylalanine over 16 residues. Only the CDR3 DNA stays, 48 bases, in frame from base 1. Patients with a history of autoimmune disease or receiving systemic immunosuppression were excluded from the trial. Peripheral blood for TCR sequencing was collected from all dose cohorts at baseline, on cycle 4 day 1, and on cycle 7 day 1. Samples came from an open-label, multicenter, first-in-human phase I dose-escalation trial of ivuxolimab. The trial enrolled adults with locally advanced or metastatic head and neck squamous cell, hepatocellular, melanoma or renal cell carcinoma. Before TCR sequencing, CD4+ and CD8+ T cells were separately sorted from peripheral blood.

The receptor's source is an adult with an advanced solid tumor such as melanoma, head and neck, liver or kidney cancer. The V gene is TRBV14 and the J gene is TRBJ2-2, and 10 junctional nucleotides match TRBD1. Sequenced material: CD4+ or CD8+ T cells sorted from blood, taken in a trial of the OX40 agonist ivuxolimab. The sequence in DNA is TGTGCCAGCAGCCGGAACCGGGACAGGGGCAACTGGGAGCTGTTTTTT. It specifies CASSRNRDRGNWELFF.